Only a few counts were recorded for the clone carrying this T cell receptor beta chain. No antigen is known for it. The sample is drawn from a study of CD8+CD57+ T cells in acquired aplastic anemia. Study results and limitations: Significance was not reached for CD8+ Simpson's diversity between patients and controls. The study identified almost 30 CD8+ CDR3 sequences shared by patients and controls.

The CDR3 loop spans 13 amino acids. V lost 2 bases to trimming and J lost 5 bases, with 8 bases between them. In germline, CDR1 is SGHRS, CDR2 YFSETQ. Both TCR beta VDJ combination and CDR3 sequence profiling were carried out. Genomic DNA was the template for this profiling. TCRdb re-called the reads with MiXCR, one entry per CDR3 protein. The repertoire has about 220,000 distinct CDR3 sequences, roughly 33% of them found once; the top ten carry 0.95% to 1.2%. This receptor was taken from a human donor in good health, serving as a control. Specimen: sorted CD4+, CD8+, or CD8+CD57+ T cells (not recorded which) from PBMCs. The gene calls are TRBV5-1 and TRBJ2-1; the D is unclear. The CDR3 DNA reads TGCGCCAGCAGCTTAGTCACCGACAATGAGCAGTTCTTC. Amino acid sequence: CASSLVTDNEQFF.